Below, 26 T cell receptor beta chains from the same sample are listed, as sequenced in a study of shared clonotypes between healthy human individuals. Clones were sequenced by immunoSEQ multiplex PCR, and TCRdb holds only the in-frame ones, with some missing. The repertoire holds a few million clones, around 92% seen once, with approximately 0.39% in the top ten. The sequenced sample consisted of naive CD4+ T cells from PBMCs. Regarding subset: CD45RA+ positively selected. These receptors were taken from a man between 18 and 29 years old in good health. Some clones in this sample may be carry-over from other donors' samples.

About this clone: Other nucleotide sequences from this sample produce the same CDR3. V gene TRBV28 combines with J gene TRBJ1-2; D unresolved. V gave up 1 base and J gave up 4 bases, with 4 bases separating them. Germline values: CDR1 MDHEN, CDR2 SYDVKM. The length of the CDR3 is 12 residues. CDR3 nucleotide sequence: TGTGCCAGCAGTTTATTCACCTATGGCTACACCTTC. This codes for CASSLFTYGYTF.

The V gene is TRBV5-1, the J gene TRBJ2-2; perhaps TRBD2 as D (6 bases). Per the germline V gene, CDR1 is SGHRS and CDR2 is YFSETQ. Deletions cut 4 bases from V and 3 bases from J, with 19 bases between. The CDR3 consists of 17 residues. CDR3 sequence (DNA): TGCGCCAGCAGCCCTCGGGGGTCCGGGAGCGACACCGGGGAGCTGTTTTTT. It yields the protein CASSPRGSGSDTGELFF.

This clone was recorded only once. The chain links TRBV5-4 to TRBJ2-1; a possible D gene is TRBD2 (5 bases). This CDR3 region has 12 residues. V dropped 1 base and J dropped 10 bases, with 9 bases sitting between them. Germline V CDR1 and CDR2: SGHNT, YYREEE (reference sequence). The CDR3, as DNA: TGTGCCAGCAGCTTGTTATCGGGAGAGCAGTTCTTC. Residues: CASSLLSGEQFF.

The rearrangement links TRBV4-1 to TRBJ2-7; 9 bases agree with TRBD1. The CDR3 covers 14 residues. Germline-derived CDR1 and CDR2 are MGHRA and YSYEKL. The junction had 4 bases not matched to a gene; V was cut back by 4 bases and J by 3 bases. Here the CDR3 reads CASSRMTGGYEQYF. The CDR3 DNA follows: TGCGCCAGCAGCCGGATGACAGGGGGCTACGAGCAGTACTTC.

The V call is TRBV10-3, the J call TRBJ2-1; 7 bases line up with TRBD1. The ends lost 6 bases at V and 4 bases at J; junction bases unmatched: 6. This CDR3 comprises 14 residues. Germline V gene lookup returns CDR1 ENHRY and CDR2 SYGVKD. Written as DNA, the CDR3 is TGTGCCATCAGCCCAGGGACAGAGTACAATGAGCAGTTCTTC. As protein: CAISPGTEYNEQFF.

The rearrangement joins TRBV14 to TRBJ1-2; tentatively, D is TRBD1 (5 bases). CDR1 SGHDN and CDR2 FVKESK come from the germline V gene. Trimming took 0 bases from V and 4 from J, leaving 6 bases between them. The CDR3 has 13 amino acids. In DNA form, the CDR3 reads TGTGCCAGCAGCCAAGAGGGACTCTATGGCTACACCTTC. This encodes CASSQEGLYGYTF.

The chain links TRBV6-6 to TRBJ2-7; D possibly uses TRBD1 or TRBD2 (6 bases each). In germline, CDR1 is MNHNY, CDR2 SVGAGI (reference sequence). CDR3 length: 12 amino acids. The ends were cut back, 11 bases at V and 3 bases at J, with 14 bases in the middle. The CDR3 DNA sequence: TGTGCCGCGAGGGGGGAAGGCTACGAGCAGTACTTC. This encodes CAARGEGYEQYF.

The table lists this clone with a few counts. It may be a read error: a sequence one base away is much more abundant. Additional DNA sequences in this sample encode the identical CDR3. The V gene is TRBV25-1, the J gene TRBJ1-1; no definite D call. Germline V gene sequence: CDR1 MGHDK, CDR2 SYGVNS. CDR3 length: 11 residues. V was clipped by 5 bases and J by 0 bases, with 1 base between them. Here the CDR3 DNA reads TGTGCCAGCAGTCTGAACACTGAAGCTTTCTTT. It is translated as CASSLNTEAFF.

The genes are TRBV11-3 and TRBJ2-2; D remains ambiguous. The CDR3 loop spans 15 amino acids. Germline V gene lookup returns CDR1 SGHNT and CDR2 YENEEA. With 3 bases removed from V and 3 bases from J, the gap between germline ends came to 11 bases. The CDR3 DNA reads TGTGCCAGCAGCTTCTCGCCTGGGGACACCGGGGAGCTGTTTTTT. Protein sequence: CASSFSPGDTGELFF.

The chain carries TRBV9 and TRBJ2-6; possibly TRBD1 for D (5 bases). V shed 4 bases and J shed 0 bases, with 17 bases lying between them. Germline values: CDR1 SGDLS, CDR2 YYNGEE. The CDR3 loop spans 18 amino acids. This CDR3 reads CASSSDSGSGSGANVLTF. The CDR3 nucleotides are TGTGCCAGCAGCTCTGACAGTGGAAGTGGCTCTGGGGCCAACGTCCTGACTTTC.

The V and J genes are TRBV7-8 and TRBJ2-6, with D perhaps TRBD1 or TRBD2 (5 bases each). This CDR3 comprises 16 residues. The V end was cut by 3 bases, the J end by 5 bases, with 14 bases between. Germline CDR1 and CDR2: SGHVS and FQNEAQ. In nucleotides, the CDR3 is TGTGCCAGCAGCTTCAGGGACCCGGTGTGGGCCAACGTCCTGACTTTC. This gives the protein CASSFRDPVWANVLTF.

The rearrangement joins TRBV19 to TRBJ2-2; no reliable D call. The CDR3 covers 16 residues. Trimming stripped 5 bases from V and 2 bases from J, with 15 bases between. Germline V gene lookup returns CDR1 LNHDA and CDR2 SQIVND (reference sequence). CDR3 sequence: CASSLRTLSNTGELFF. The CDR3 DNA reads TGTGCCAGTAGTCTTCGGACCTTATCTAACACCGGGGAGCTGTTTTTT. Using reference TRBV19 and TRBJ2-2 for the parts outside the CDR3, the full variable domain is DGGITQSPKYLFRKEGQNVTLSCEQNLNHDAMYWYRQDPGQGLRLIYYSQIVNDFQKGDIAEGYSVSREKKESFPLTVTSAQKNPTAFYLCASSLRTLSNTGELFFGEGSRLTVL.

V gene TRBV30 combines with J gene TRBJ2-5; TRBD1 might be the D (8 bases). Judging by the DNA end, TRBJ2-7 fits better; the J call may be wrong. Germline assignment: CDR1 GTSNPN and CDR2 SVGIG (reference sequence). CDR3 length equals 12 residues. CDR3 sequence reads: CAWNRGGYEQYF. CDR3 bases: TGTGCCTGGAACAGGGGGGGATACGAGCAGTACTTC.

The genes are TRBV20-1 and TRBJ2-7, with a weak D call TRBD2 (5 bases). The CDR3 contains 11 residues. V was pared by 6 bases and J by 6 bases, with 12 bases between. In germline, CDR1 is DFQATT, CDR2 SNEGSKA (reference sequence). The CDR3 sequence is CSAGGWGEQYF. CDR3 sequence (DNA): TGCAGTGCCGGCGGGTGGGGCGAGCAGTACTTC.

The chain uses TRBV28 and TRBJ2-6; no reliable D call. The CDR3 loop spans 16 amino acids. Germline values: CDR1 MDHEN, CDR2 SYDVKM. Trimming cost V 6 bases and J 3 bases, with 15 bases left between them. CDR3: CASRSLGEDGANVLTF. The DNA of the CDR3 is TGTGCCAGCAGGAGCCTAGGAGAAGATGGGGCCAACGTCCTGACTTTC.

About this clone: Other DNA variants within this sample encode the same CDR3. The chain joins TRBV28 to TRBJ2-6; D gene uncertain. Germline CDR1 is MDHEN and CDR2 is SYDVKM. This CDR3 is 13 amino acids long. Trimming removed 6 bases at V and 4 bases at J, with 7 bases between. The CDR3, as DNA: TGTGCCAGCAGCGTATCCGGGGCCAACGTCCTGACTTTC. It translates to CASSVSGANVLTF.

V and J are TRBV5-1 and TRBJ1-2; D remains unclear. The V gene lost 3 bases and the J gene lost 3 bases, with 12 bases spanning the gap. Germline V gives CDR1 SGHRS, CDR2 YFSETQ. This CDR3 has 14 amino acids. The CDR3 spells CASSSNGADYGYTF. The CDR3 region has the DNA TGCGCCAGCAGCTCCAACGGAGCCGACTATGGCTACACCTTC.

The chain combines TRBV18 with TRBJ1-5; D is uncertain. Looked up from germline, CDR1 is KGHSH and CDR2 is LQKENI. The CDR3 extends over 13 amino acids. The V and J ends lost 6 bases and 7 bases respectively, with 13 bases between them. CDR3 in DNA: TGTGCCAGCTCCCCGGATTTGGGACAGCCCCAGCATTTT. Amino acids: CASSPDLGQPQHF.

The chain has TRBV6-4 and TRBJ1-1; 7 positions agree with TRBD1. After removal of 8 bases from V and 1 base from J, the junction contained 7 bases not matched to a gene. Germline V gene data show CDR1 as MRHNA and CDR2 as SNTAGT. This CDR3 has 14 residues. The CDR3 sequence is CASRIDRANTEAFF. The CDR3 DNA reads TGTGCCAGCCGCATTGACAGGGCGAACACTGAAGCTTTCTTT.

The chain uses TRBV5-1 and TRBJ1-1; 11 nucleotides agree with TRBD1. CDR3 length equals 13 residues. The V gene end was trimmed by 4 bases and the J gene end by 5 bases; junction bases not matched to a gene: 1. Per the germline V gene, CDR1 is SGHRS and CDR2 is YFSETQ. Here the CDR3 reads CASSGTGGTEAFF. CDR3 coding DNA: TGCGCCAGCAGCGGGACAGGGGGTACTGAAGCTTTCTTT.

The gene calls are TRBV2 and TRBJ2-5; 11 nucleotides line up with TRBD1. CDR1 is SNHLY, CDR2 FYNNEI, per germline. CDR3 size: 14 residues. V dropped 5 bases and J dropped 4; count of bases not matched to a gene: 3. This CDR3 is CASSPGTGGETQYF. CDR3 DNA: TGTGCCAGCAGTCCCGGGACAGGGGGAGAGACCCAGTACTTC. Using reference TRBV2 and TRBJ2-5 for the parts outside the CDR3, the full variable domain is EPEVTQTPSHQVTQMGQEVILRCVPISNHLYFYWYRQILGQKVEFLVSFYNNEISEKSEIFDDQFSVERPDGSNFTLKIRSTKLEDSAMYFCASSPGTGGETQYFGPGTRLLVL.

V gene TRBV30 combines with J gene TRBJ1-6; 10 positions match TRBD1. J lost 2 bases, V lost 4 bases, and 5 bases had no gene match. This CDR3 spans 16 amino acids. Germline values: CDR1 GTSNPN, CDR2 SVGIG (reference sequence). In DNA, the CDR3 is TGTGCCTGGAACAGACAGGGGGCCACCTATAATTCACCCCTCCACTTT. Encoded protein: CAWNRQGATYNSPLHF.

With regard to this clone: Other DNA sequences of this sample code for an identical CDR3. The chain is built from TRBV2 and TRBJ2-2, with D unresolved. Trimming took 4 bases from V and 4 from J, leaving 4 bases between them. This CDR3 region has 12 residues. Germline V gene data show CDR1 as SNHLY and CDR2 as FYNNEI. CDR3 sequence reads: CASSGLTGELFF. CDR3 nucleotide sequence: TGTGCCAGCAGTGGCCTCACCGGGGAGCTGTTTTTT.

The chain links TRBV5-1 to TRBJ2-1; TRBD2 might be the D (6 bases). The CDR3 sequence is 15 residues long. V lost 3 bases and J lost 4, with 14 bases in between. Germline CDR1 SGHRS, CDR2 YFSETQ. The CDR3 region has the DNA TGCGCCAGCAGCTCCGGGACTCAAGCTTACAATGAGCAGTTCTTC. Its protein product is CASSSGTQAYNEQFF.

This clone has only one observation. The CDR3, as DNA: TGCGCCAGCAAAATTGGAGCGGGGGACCTGAACACTGAAGCTTTCTTT. Translated: CASKIGAGDLNTEAFF. The chain couples TRBV5-1 to TRBJ1-1; TRBD1 might be the D (5 bases). The germline gives CDR1 SGHRS, CDR2 YFSETQ. The CDR3 contains 16 residues. V was shortened by 6 bases and J by 0 bases, with 18 bases between the two germline ends. Full variable domain (remainder filled in from reference TRBV5-1 and TRBJ1-1): KAGVTQTPRYLIKTRGQQVTLSCSPISGHRSVSWYQQTPGQGLQFLFEYFSETQRNKGNFPGRFSGRQFSNSRSEMNVSTLELGDSALYLCASKIGAGDLNTEAFFGQGTRLTVV.

The V gene is TRBV7-8, the J gene TRBJ2-7, with TRBD2 as a possible D gene (5 bases). The CDR3 has 12 amino acids. Trimming removed 6 bases at V and 5 bases at J, with 11 bases between. The V gene's germline CDR1 is SGHVS and CDR2 FQNEAQ. CDR3 coding DNA: TGTGCCAGCAGTTCGACGAGGGACGAGCAGTACTTC. This codes for CASSSTRDEQYF.